This TCR beta chain came from a study of breast tumors, draining lymph nodes, adjacent tissues. This clonotype was found many times. The antigen is unknown. The lymph nodes were axillary draining lymph nodes from breast cancer patients. Trimming stripped 5 bases from V and 8 bases from J, with 18 bases between. Germline CDR1 is MNHNY and CDR2 is SVGAGI (reference sequence). The CDR3 length is 14 residues. TCRdb re-called the multiplex PCR reads with MiXCR, one entry per CDR3 protein. This table holds 150,000 to 200,000 distinct CDR3 sequences, approximately 30% found once. Study-wide results and caveats: Compared with lymph nodes, tumors were less diverse; compared with nontumor tissue, more. Luminal-like breast cancer showed significantly greater tumor-nontumor repertoire similarity than basal-like breast cancer did. Findings are consistent with lymph node origin and intratumoral expansion of most tumor T cells. Tumor T cell lymph node origin was a supported hypothesis, not proven.

This chain connects TRBV6-6 to TRBJ1-2, with D tentatively TRBD1 (5 bases). Sequenced: axillary lymph node tissue. This TCR derives from a female donor with breast cancer. Some clones in this sample may be carry-over from other donors' samples. CDR3 amino acids: CASSPDRSLEGYTF. The DNA of the CDR3 is TGTGCCAGCAGTCCAGACAGATCCCTGGAGGGCTACACCTTC.